The clone carrying this TCR beta chain was seen only a few times. Its cognate antigen is unknown. The data were produced by immunoSEQ multiplex PCR, yet TCRdb's version contains in-frame clones alone and is incomplete. The sample records about 120,000 clones, about 89% being singletons. This specimen comes from a study of T cell responses to AZD1222 COVID-19 vaccine. Broader study findings: Elevations in Spike-specific TCR breadth and depth followed administration of two AZD1222 doses. A mostly white British donor set with more females was recruited, and clonal diversity was possibly underestimated.

Between the trimmed V and J ends, which lost 0 bases and 4 bases, there was a span of 10 bases. The CDR3 spans 15 residues. Germline V gene data show CDR1 as MNHEY and CDR2 as SVGAGI. Source: peripheral blood, taken on day 0 of AZD1222 vaccination. The receptor was derived from an adult in good health. V is TRBV6-5 and J is TRBJ1-3; D is uncertain. The CDR3 sequence: CASSYSTVPGNTIYF. Written as DNA, the CDR3 is TGTGCCAGCAGTTACTCGACGGTCCCGGGAAACACCATATATTTT.